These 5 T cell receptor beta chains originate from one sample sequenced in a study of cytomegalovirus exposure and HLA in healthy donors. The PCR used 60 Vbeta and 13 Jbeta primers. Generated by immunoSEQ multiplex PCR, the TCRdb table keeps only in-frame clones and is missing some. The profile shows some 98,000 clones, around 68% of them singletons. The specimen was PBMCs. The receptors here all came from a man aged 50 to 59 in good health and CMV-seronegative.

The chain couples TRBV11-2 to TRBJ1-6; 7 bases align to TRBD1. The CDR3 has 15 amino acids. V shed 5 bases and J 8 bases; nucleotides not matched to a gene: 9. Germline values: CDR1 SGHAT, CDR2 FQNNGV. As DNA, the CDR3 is TGTGCCAGCAGCCGGGGACAGTTGTTTTATTCACCCCTCCACTTT. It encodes CASSRGQLFYSPLHF. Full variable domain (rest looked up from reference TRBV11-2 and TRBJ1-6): EAGVAQSPRYKIIEKRQSVAFWCNPISGHATLYWYQQILGQGPKLLIQFQNNGVVDDSQLPKDRFSAERLKGVDSTLKIQPAKLEDSAVYLCASSRGQLFYSPLHFGNGTRLTVT.

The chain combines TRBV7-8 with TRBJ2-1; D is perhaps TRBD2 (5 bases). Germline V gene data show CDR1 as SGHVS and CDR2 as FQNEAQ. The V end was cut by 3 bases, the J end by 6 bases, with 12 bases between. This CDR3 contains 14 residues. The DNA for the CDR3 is TGTGCCAGCAGCTTTATTCAGCGGAGCAATGAGCAGTTCTTC. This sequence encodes CASSFIQRSNEQFF. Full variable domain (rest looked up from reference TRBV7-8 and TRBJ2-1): GAGVSQSPRYKVAKRGQDVALRCDPISGHVSLFWYQQALGQGPEFLTYFQNEAQLDKSGLPSDRFFAERPEGSVSTLKIQRTQQEDSAVYLCASSFIQRSNEQFFGPGTRLTVL.

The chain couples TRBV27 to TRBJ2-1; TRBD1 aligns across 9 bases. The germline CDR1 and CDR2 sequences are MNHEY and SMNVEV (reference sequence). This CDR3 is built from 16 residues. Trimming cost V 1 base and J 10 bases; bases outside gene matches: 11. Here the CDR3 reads CASSLFQDRGVGEQFF. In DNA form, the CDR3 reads TGTGCCAGCAGTTTATTCCAGGACAGGGGAGTTGGGGAGCAGTTCTTC.

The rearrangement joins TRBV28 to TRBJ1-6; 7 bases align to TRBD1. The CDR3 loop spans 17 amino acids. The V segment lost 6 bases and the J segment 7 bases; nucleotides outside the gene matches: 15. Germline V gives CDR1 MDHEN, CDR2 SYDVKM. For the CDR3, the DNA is TGTGCCAGCAGCCGCACCCCTTTAACAGGGGCGAATTCACCCCTCCACTTT. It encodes CASSRTPLTGANSPLHF.

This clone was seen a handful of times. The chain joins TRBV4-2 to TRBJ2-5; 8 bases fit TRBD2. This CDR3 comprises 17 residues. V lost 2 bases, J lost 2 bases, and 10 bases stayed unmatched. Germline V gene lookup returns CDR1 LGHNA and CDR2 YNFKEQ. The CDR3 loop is CASSQHREGEGQETQYF. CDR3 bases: TGTGCCAGCAGCCAACATCGGGAGGGCGAGGGGCAAGAGACCCAGTACTTC.